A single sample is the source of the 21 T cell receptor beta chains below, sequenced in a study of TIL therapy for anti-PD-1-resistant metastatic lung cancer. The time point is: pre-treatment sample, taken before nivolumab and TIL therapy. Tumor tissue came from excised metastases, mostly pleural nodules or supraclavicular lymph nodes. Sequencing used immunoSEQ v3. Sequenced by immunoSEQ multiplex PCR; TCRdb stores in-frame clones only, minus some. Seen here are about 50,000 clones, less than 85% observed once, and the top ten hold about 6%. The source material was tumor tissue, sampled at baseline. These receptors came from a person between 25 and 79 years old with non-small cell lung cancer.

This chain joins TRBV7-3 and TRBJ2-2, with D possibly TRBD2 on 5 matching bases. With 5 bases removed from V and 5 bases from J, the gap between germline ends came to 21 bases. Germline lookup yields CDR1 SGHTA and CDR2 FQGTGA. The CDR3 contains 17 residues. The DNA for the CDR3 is TGTGCCAGCAGCATAGGGTCTGGAGGCCTCTGGACCGGGGAGCTGTTTTTT. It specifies CASSIGSGGLWTGELFF. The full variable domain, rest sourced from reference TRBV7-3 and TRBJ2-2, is GAGVSQTPSNKVTEKGKYVELRCDPISGHTALYWYRQSLGQGPEFLIYFQGTGAADDSGLPNDRFFAVRPEGSVSTLKIQRTERGDSAVYLCASSIGSGGLWTGELFFGEGSRLTVL.

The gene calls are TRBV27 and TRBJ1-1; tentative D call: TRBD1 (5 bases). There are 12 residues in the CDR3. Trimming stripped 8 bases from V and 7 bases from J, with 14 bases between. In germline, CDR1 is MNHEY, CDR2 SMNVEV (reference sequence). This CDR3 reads CASLGPYLEAFF. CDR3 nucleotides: TGTGCCAGCTTGGGACCGTACCTTGAAGCTTTCTTT.

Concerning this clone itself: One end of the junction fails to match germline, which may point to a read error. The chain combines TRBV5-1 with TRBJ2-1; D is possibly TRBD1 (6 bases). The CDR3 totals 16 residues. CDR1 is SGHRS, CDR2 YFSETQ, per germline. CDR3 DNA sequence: TGCGCCAGCAGCTTGGGTAGGGGGACCTCCGACAATGAGCAGTTCTTC. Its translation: CASSLGRGTSDNEQFF.

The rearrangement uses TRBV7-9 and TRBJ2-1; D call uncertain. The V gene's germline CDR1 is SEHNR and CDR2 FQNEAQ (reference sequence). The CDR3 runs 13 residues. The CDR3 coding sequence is TGTGCTTGGGATCAGAGCTCCTACAATGAGCAGTTCTTC. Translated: CAWDQSSYNEQFF.

The CDR3 coding sequence is TGTGCCAGCACTCGCAAACGCACAGATACGCAGTATTTT. It specifies CASTRKRTDTQYF. The chain recombines TRBV6-6 with TRBJ2-3, with D unclear. The germline CDR1 and CDR2 sequences are MNHNY and SVGAGI (reference sequence). The V end lost 7 bases, the J end lost 1 base, and 9 bases lay between the germline ends. CDR3 size: 13 residues.

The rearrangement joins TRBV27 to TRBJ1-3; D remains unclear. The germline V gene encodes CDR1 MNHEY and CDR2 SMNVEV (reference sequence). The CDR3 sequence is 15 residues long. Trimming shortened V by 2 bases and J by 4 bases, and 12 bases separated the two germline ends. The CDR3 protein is CASSLTLTGGNTIYF. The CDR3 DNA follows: TGTGCCAGCAGTTTAACACTCACGGGAGGAAACACCATATATTTT.

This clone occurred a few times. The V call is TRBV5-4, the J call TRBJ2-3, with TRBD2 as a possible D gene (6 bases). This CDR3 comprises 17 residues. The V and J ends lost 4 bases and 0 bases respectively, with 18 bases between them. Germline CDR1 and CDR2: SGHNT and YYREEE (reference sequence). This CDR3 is CASSPSLEGVSTDTQYF. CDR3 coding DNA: TGTGCCAGCAGCCCGTCGCTGGAGGGAGTGAGCACAGATACGCAGTATTTT.

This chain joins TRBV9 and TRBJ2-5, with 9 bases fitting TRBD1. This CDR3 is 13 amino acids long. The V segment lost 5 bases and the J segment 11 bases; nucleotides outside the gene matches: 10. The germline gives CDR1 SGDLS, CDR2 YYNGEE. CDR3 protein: CASSGTGRREQYF. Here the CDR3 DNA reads TGTGCCAGCAGTGGGACAGGGCGGAGGGAGCAGTACTTC.

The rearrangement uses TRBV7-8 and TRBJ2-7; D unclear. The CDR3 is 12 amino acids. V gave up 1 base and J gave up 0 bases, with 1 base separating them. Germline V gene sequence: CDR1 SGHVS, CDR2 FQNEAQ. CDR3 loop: CASSLGSYEQYF. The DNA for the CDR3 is TGTGCCAGCAGCTTAGGCTCCTACGAGCAGTACTTC.

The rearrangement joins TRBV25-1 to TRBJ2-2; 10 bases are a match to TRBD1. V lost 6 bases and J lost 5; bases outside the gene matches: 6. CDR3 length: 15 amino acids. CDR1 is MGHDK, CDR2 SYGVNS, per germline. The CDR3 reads CASSGTGVITGELFF. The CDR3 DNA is TGTGCCAGCAGCGGGACAGGGGTTATTACCGGGGAGCTGTTTTTT.

The CDR3 sequence: CAISESGTGSYNEQFF. The CDR3 DNA reads TGTGCCATCAGTGAGTCTGGGACAGGGTCATACAATGAGCAGTTCTTC. This sequence joins TRBV10-3 and TRBJ2-1; 9 nucleotides agree with TRBD1. Germline V gives CDR1 ENHRY, CDR2 SYGVKD. This CDR3 has 16 amino acids. V shed 0 bases and J 4 bases; nucleotides not matched to a gene: 4.

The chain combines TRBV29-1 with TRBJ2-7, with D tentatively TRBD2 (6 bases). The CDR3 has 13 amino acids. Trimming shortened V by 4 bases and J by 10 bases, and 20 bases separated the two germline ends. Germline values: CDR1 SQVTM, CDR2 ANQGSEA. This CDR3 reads CSVGGTLYTNQYF. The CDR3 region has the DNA TGCAGCGTTGGCGGGACGTTATATACGAATCAGTACTTC.

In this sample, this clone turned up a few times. The DNA of the CDR3 is TGTGCCAGCAGCTTAGGGAAGAATCAGCCCCAGCATTTT. It translates to CASSLGKNQPQHF. This rearrangement joins TRBV7-2 to TRBJ1-5; D is undetermined. This CDR3 is 13 amino acids long. The V end was cut by 1 base, the J end by 4 bases, with 5 bases between. The V gene's germline CDR1 is SGHTA and CDR2 FQGNSA.

The CDR3 DNA follows: TGTGCCAGCAGTGACAATAGGGGCACTGAAGCTTTCTTT. It is translated as CASSDNRGTEAFF. The V call is TRBV6-4, the J call TRBJ1-1; D perhaps matches TRBD1 (5 bases). Per germline, CDR1 MRHNA and CDR2 SNTAGT. The CDR3 contains 13 residues. V lost 2 bases, J lost 4 bases, and 8 bases lay in between.

The CDR3, as DNA: TGCGCCAGCAGCCAAGACAGCCCACGGGGTGACAATGAGCAGTTCTTC. Protein sequence: CASSQDSPRGDNEQFF. This chain uses TRBV4-1 with TRBJ2-1; maybe TRBD2 (5 bases). V lost 0 bases and J 5 bases, leaving 14 bases between the germline ends. The germline V gene has CDR1 MGHRA and CDR2 YSYEKL. The CDR3 is 16 amino acids.

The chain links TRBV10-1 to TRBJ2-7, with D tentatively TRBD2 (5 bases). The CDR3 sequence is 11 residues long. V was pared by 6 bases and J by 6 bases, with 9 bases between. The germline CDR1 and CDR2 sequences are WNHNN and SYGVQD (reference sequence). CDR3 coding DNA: TGCGCCAGCAGAGAGGGTCGCGAGCAGTACTTC. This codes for CASREGREQYF.

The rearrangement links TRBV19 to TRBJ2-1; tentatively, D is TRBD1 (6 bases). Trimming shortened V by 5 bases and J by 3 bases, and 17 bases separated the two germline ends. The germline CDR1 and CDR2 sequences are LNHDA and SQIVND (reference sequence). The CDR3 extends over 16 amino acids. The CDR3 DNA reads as TGTGCCAGTAGTGTAACAGGGCTCAGTAGCTACAATGAGCAGTTCTTC. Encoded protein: CASSVTGLSSYNEQFF.

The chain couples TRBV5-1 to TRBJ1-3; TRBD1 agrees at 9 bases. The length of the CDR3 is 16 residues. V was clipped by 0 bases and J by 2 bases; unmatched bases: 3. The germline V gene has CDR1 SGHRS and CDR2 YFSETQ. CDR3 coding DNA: TGCGCCAGCAGCTTGGTGGGACAGGGTGCTGGAAACACCATATATTTT. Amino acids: CASSLVGQGAGNTIYF.

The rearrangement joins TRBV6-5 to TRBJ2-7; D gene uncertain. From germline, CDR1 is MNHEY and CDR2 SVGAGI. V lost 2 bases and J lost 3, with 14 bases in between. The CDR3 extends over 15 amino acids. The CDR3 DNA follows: TGTGCCAGCAGTTACCTGCCTGCGAGTAACTACGAGCAGTACTTC. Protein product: CASSYLPASNYEQYF.

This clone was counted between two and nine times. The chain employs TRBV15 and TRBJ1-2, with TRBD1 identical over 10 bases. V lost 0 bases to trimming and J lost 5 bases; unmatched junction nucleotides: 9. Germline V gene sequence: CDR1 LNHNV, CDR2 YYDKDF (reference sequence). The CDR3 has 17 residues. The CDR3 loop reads CATSRDPGTGAKYGYTF. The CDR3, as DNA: TGTGCCACCAGCAGAGATCCCGGGACAGGGGCCAAATATGGCTACACCTTC.

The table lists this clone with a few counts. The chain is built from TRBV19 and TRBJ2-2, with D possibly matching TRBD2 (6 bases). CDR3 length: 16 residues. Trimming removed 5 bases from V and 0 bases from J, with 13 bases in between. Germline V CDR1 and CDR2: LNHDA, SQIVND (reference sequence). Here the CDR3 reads CASSPDYRTNTGELFF. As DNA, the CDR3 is TGTGCCAGTAGTCCGGACTACCGAACGAACACCGGGGAGCTGTTTTTT.